This TCR beta chain was captured by sequencing in a study of neurological immune-mediated disorders. Study findings and constraints: HTLV-1-associated myelopathy had the most TCR clonal expansion, while multiple sclerosis had the least, a level that fell below healthy controls.

Where libraries were unsorted, they were derived from 2 million PBMCs stored at -80 degrees C. This clonotype appeared many times. The antigen remains undetermined. The making of cDNA relied on 5'RACE with 10-nucleotide random UMIs. In each sequencing run, over 170 million TCR-beta sequences were generated from 15-18 subjects. Using its own MiXCR run on the 5' RACE reads, TCRdb lists one record per CDR3 protein. The table records under 20,000 distinct CDR3 sequences, about 2.5% of them present only once. The CDR3 spans 14 residues. Trimming cost V 3 bases and J 3 bases; bases outside gene matches: 7. Germline CDR1 is DFQATT and CDR2 is SNEGSKA (reference sequence).

The sequencing input was PBMCs. The chain carries TRBV20-1 and TRBJ1-1; TRBD1 matches at 7 bases. This receptor was obtained from a young woman with multiple sclerosis. The CDR3 sequence: CSARALDRHTEAFF. DNA for the CDR3: TGCAGTGCTAGGGCCCTGGACAGGCACACTGAAGCTTTCTTT.